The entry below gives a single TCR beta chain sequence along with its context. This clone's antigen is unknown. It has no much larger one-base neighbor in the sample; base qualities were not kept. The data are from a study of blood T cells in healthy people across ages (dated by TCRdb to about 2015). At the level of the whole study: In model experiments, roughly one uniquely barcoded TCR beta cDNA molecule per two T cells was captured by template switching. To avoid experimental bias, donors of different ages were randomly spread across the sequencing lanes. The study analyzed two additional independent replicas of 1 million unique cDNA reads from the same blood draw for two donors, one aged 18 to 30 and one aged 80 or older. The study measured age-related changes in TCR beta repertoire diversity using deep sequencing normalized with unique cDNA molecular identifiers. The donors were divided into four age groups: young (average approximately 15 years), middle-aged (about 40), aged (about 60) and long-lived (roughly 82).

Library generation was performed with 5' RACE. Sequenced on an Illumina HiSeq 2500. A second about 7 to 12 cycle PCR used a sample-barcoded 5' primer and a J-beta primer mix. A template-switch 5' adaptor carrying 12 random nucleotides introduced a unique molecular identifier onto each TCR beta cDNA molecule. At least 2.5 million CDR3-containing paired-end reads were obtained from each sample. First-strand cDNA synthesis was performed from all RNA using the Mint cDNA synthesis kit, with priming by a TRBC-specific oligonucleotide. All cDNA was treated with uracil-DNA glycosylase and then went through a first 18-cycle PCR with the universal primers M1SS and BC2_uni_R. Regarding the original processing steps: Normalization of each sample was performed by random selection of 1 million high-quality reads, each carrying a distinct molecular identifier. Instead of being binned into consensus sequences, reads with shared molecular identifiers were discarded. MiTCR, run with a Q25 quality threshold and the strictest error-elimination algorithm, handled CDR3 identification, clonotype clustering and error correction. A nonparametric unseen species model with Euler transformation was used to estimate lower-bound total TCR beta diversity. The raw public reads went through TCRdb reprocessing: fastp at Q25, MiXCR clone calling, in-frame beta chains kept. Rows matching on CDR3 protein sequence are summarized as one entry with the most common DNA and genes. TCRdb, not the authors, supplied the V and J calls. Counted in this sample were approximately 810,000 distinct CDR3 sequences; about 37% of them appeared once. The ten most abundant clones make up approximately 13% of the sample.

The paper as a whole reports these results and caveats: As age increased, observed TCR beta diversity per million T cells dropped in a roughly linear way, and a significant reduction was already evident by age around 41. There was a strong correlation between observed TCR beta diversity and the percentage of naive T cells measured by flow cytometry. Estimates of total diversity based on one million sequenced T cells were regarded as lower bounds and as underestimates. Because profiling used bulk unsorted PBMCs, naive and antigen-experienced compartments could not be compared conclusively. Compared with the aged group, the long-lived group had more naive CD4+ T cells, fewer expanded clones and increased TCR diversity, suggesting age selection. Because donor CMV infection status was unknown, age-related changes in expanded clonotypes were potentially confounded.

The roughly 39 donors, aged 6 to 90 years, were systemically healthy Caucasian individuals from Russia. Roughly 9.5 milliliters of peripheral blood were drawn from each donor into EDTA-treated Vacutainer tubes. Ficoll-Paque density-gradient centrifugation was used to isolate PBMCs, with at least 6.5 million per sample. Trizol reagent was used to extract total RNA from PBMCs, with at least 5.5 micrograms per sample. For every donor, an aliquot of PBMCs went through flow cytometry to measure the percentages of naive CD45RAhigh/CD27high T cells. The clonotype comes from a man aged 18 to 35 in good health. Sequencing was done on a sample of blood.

The nucleotides read TGTGCCAGCAGTGGGGGATGGGGGCAGTTCTTC. Protein translation: CASSGGWGQFF. The chain couples TRBV25-1 to TRBJ2-1; the D gene lacks a confident call. CDR3 length: 11 amino acids, cysteine to phenylalanine. Only the CDR3 DNA stays, 33 bases, in frame from base 1. From the germline V gene, CDR1 is MGHDK and CDR2 is SYGVNS. V is shortened by 4 bases, J by 12 bases, and the region joining them spans 10 bases.